The T cell receptor (beta chain) described here comes from a study of blood T cell repertoires in COVID-19. Overall study context: Donors in the United States, Italy and Spain gave samples during acute or convalescent COVID-19.

V shed 1 base, J shed 3 bases, and the junction held 4 bases outside the gene matches. This CDR3 comprises 16 residues. Germline V gene lookup returns CDR1 SGHAT and CDR2 FQNNGV. TCRdb keeps only in-frame clones here, not all; method: immunoSEQ multiplex PCR. This sample has around 160,000 clones, with roughly 90% found just once. This clone was found once. The V gene is TRBV11-2, the J gene TRBJ2-3; TRBD1 agrees at 10 bases. The sequence came from a woman aged 25 to 39 with acute COVID-19. The sequenced sample was PBMCs or T cells enriched from blood (not recorded which). CDR3 nucleotides: TGTGCCAGCAGCTTAGTCGGACAGGGGGGGACAGATACGCAGTATTTT. It encodes CASSLVGQGGTDTQYF.